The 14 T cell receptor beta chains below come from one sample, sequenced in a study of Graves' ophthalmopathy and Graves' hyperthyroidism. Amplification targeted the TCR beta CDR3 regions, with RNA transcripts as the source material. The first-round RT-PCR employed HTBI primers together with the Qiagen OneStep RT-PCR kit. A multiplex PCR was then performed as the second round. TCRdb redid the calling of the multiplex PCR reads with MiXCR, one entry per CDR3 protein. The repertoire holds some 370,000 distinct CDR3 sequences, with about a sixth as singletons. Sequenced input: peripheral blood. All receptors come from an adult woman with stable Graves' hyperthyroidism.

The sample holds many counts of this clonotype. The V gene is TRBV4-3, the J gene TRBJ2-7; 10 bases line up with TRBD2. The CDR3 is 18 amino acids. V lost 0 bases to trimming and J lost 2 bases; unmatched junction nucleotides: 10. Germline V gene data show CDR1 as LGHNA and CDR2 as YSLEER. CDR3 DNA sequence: TGCGCCAGCAGCCAAGACCTCCCTAGTAGCGGGAGGACCTACGAGCAGTACTTC. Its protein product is CASSQDLPSSGRTYEQYF.

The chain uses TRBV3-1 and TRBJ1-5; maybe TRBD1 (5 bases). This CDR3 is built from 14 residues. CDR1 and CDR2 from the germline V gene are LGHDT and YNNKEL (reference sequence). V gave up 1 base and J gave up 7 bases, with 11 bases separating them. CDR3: CASSQVGGGQPQHF. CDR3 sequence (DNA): TGTGCCAGCAGCCAAGTGGGGGGAGGACAGCCCCAGCATTTT.

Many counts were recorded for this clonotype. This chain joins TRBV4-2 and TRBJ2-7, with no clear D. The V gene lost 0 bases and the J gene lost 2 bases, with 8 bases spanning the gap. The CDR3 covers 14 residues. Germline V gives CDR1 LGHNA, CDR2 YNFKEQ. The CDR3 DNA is TGTGCCAGCAGCCAAGAGATTGTCACCTACGAGCAGTACTTC. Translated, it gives CASSQEIVTYEQYF.

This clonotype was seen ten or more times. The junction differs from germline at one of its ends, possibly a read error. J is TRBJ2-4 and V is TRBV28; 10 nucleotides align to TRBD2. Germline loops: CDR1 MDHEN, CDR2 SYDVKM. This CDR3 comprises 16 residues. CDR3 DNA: TGTGCCAGCAGTTTATGGGCTAGCGGGAGAAAGAGCATTAAGTACTTC. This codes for CASSLWASGRKSIKYF.

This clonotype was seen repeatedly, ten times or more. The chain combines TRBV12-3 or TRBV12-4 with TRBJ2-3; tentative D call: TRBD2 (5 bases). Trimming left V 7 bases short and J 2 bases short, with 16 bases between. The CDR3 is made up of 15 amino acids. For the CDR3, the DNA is TGTGCCAGCACTTTTGGTGGGAGTAACACAGATACGCAGTATTTT. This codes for CASTFGGSNTDTQYF.

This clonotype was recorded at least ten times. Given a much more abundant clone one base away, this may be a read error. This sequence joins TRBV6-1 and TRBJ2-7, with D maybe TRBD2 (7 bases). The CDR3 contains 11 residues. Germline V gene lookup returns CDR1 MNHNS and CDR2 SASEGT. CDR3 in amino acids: CATRGAGERYF. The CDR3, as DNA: TGTGCCACCCGGGGGGCGGGCGAGCGGTACTTC.

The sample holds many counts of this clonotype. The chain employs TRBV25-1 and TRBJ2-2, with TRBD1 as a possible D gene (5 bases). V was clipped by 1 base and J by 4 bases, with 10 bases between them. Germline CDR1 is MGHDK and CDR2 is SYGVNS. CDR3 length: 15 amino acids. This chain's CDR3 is CASSEWGQSTGELFF. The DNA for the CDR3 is TGTGCCAGCAGTGAATGGGGCCAGAGCACCGGGGAGCTGTTTTTT.

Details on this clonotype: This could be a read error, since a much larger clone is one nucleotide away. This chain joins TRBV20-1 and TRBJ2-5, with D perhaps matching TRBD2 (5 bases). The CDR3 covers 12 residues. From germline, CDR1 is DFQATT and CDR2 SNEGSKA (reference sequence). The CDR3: CSASSAQETKYF. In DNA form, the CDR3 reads TGCAGTGCTAGTAGCGCACAAGAGACCAAGTACTTC.

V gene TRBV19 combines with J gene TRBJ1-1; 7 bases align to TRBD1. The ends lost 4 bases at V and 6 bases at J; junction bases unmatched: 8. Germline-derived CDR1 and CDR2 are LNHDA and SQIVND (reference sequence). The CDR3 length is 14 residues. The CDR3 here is CASSNSRQGAEAFF. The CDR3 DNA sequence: TGTGCCAGTAGTAACTCAAGACAGGGAGCTGAAGCTTTCTTT.

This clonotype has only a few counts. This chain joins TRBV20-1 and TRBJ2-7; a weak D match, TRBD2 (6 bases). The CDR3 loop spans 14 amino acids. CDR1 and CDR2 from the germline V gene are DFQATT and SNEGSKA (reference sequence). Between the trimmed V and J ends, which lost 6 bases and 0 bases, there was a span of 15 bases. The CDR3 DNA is TGCAGTGCCTCGAGTGCGGGGCGCTCCTACGAGCAGTACTTC. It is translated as CSASSAGRSYEQYF.

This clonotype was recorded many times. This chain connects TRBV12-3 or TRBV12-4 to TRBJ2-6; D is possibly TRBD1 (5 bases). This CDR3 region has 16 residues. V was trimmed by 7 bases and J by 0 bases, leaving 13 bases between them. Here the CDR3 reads CASTRERSSGANVLTF. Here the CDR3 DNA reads TGTGCCAGCACCAGGGAACGGAGCTCTGGGGCCAACGTCCTGACTTTC.

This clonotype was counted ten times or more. CDR3 in amino acids: CASSLGTSGETQYF. CDR3 coding DNA: TGTGCCAGCAGCTTAGGGACTAGCGGAGAGACCCAGTACTTC. V is TRBV7-8 and J is TRBJ2-5, with 10 bases identical to TRBD2. Trimming took 1 base from V and 4 from J; bases not matched to a gene: 0. CDR3 size: 14 residues. Germline CDR1 SGHVS, CDR2 FQNEAQ. The variable domain in full, completed from reference TRBV7-8 and TRBJ2-5, reads GAGVSQSPRYKVAKRGQDVALRCDPISGHVSLFWYQQALGQGPEFLTYFQNEAQLDKSGLPSDRFFAERPEGSVSTLKIQRTQQEDSAVYLCASSLGTSGETQYFGPGTRLLVL.

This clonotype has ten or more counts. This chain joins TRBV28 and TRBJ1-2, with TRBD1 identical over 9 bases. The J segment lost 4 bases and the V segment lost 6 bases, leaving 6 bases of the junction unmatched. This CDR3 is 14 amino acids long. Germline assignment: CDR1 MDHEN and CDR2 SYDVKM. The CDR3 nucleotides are TGTGCCAGCAGAAGACAGGGGGAAAGCTATGGCTACACCTTC. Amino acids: CASRRQGESYGYTF.

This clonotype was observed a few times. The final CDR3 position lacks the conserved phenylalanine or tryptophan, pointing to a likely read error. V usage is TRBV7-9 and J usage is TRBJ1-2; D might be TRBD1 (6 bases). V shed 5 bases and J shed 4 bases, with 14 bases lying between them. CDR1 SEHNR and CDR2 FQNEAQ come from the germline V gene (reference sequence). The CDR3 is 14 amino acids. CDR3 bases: TGTGCCAGCAGCGCCAGACAGGACAGCTATGGCTACACCTCC. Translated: CASSARQDSYGYTS.